The sequence of this T cell receptor beta chain was determined in a study of CD8 T cells in ankylosing spondylitis. Study results and limitations: Ankylosing spondylitis blood appeared to be characterized by a TCR beta motif of several highly homologous variants. Reported data indicate significant enrichment of disease-linked clones within matched ankylosing spondylitis synovial fluid.

The junction had 8 bases not matched to a gene; V was cut back by 4 bases and J by 2 bases. This CDR3 has 14 residues. The germline CDR1 and CDR2 sequences are DFQATT and SNEGSKA (reference sequence). A note on this clonotype: The antigen is unknown.

The TCR beta libraries were generated through quantitative 5'-RACE incorporating molecular barcodes. One entry per CDR3 protein results from TCRdb running MiXCR on the 5' RACE reads. The sample lists roughly 470,000 distinct CDR3 sequences, about 24% occurring once. The chain joins TRBV20-1 to TRBJ2-7; 7 bases match TRBD1. This sequence originates from a male donor with ankylosing spondylitis. The sequenced sample was blood, either unsorted or a sorted T cell fraction (not recorded which). CDR3 loop: CSATQDRTPYEQYF. CDR3 nucleotide sequence: TGCAGTGCTACCCAGGACAGGACCCCCTACGAGCAGTACTTC.